This T cell receptor (beta chain) was captured in a study of T cell responses to AZD1222 COVID-19 vaccine (dated by TCRdb to 2020 to 2022). Study-wide context: A total of approximately 240 trial participants underwent TCR sequencing, of whom roughly 210 had received two doses of AZD1222 and some 26 had received two doses of the MenACWY control vaccine. Enrollment into the trials was organized by age into subgroups of 18-55, 56-69 and 70-plus years, and those subgroups contained about 160, 30 and 59 TCR-sequenced participants, respectively. The paper as a whole reports these results and caveats: A significant rise in spike-specific TCR breadth and depth was observed after two AZD1222 doses relative to day 0 and relative to MenACWY recipients. In the small 56-69-year group, the increase in depth fell short of significance, most likely because of low power. Epitopes outside the regions mutated in the B.1.351 and B.1.1.7 variants were reportedly recognized by nearly half of the unique spike-specific TCRs. Conclusions about previously exposed vaccinees are limited, since just 5 to 7 AZD1222 recipients were seropositive for SARS-CoV-2 at baseline. Participants were mostly white British and included more females than males, and it was suggested by the authors that clonal diversity may have been underestimated. CD4 TCRs associated with the vaccine covered the entire spike protein, and the dominant responses were in regions 160-218 and 743-854. No day 14 peak-response samples were available, so repertoires were characterized only after the peak T cell response.

About this clone: Its antigen is unknown. No qualities accompany the bases; no much larger clone lies one base away.

The time point label, read with the paper, signifies: about 28 days (+/-7) after the second vaccine dose. AZD1222 recipients given second doses at about 4 weeks or at about 12 weeks were pooled, since spike-specific TCR depth and breadth were not found to differ between the two schedules. Samples from vaccinated people were obtained from the UK trials COV001 and COV002, which included a single-blind randomized controlled phase 2/3 trial of AZD1222 (ChAdOx1 nCoV-19) in healthy adults. For TCRbeta chain sequencing, PBMC samples were collected from trial participants at day 0 and at day 28 after the second dose. The junction carries 18 bases between V and J, which are trimmed by 7 bases and 2 bases respectively. The CDR3 covers 15 residues, taking in both the cysteine and the phenylalanine. CDR3 DNA only is kept here, 45 bases in frame from base 1. CDR1 and CDR2 are drawn from the germline V gene: LGHNT, FRNRAP.

The CDR3 regions of human TCRbeta chains were subjected to immunosequencing. The published analysis was carried out like this. TCRs in the repertoires were matched against a reference library of SARS-CoV-2-specific TCRs that had been generated with the MIRA antigen-specificity platform. Breadth meant the fraction of unique TCRs that were SARS-CoV-2-associated, whereas depth meant the fraction of total T cells that were SARS-CoV-2-associated. Each spike-specific TCR was assigned to its reactive spike region and to a CD4 or CD8 class using the MIRA data. Log10-transformed breadth and depth values were compared by one-way ANOVA with Sidak's multiple comparisons tests. The clones in this table, taken by TCRdb from immuneACCESS, are in-frame only. Not every clone is retained; where verified, under half of the shortfall comes from an unresolved V gene, and the cause of the rest is unknown. V and J calls and clone size are given by that table; D and trimming were obtained from the DNA. The sample table shows 60,000 to 85,000 clones, and roughly 84% are seen once. In total, the top ten clones hold around 19% of the sample.

The sample in question was peripheral blood, obtained 28 days after the second AZD1222 dose. This sequence originates from an adult who received the AZD1222 COVID-19 vaccine. The rearrangement joined TRBV12-5 to TRBJ2-7; a weak D assignment points to TRBD1 (6 bases agree). This receptor has the CDR3 CASENRDVAPYEQYF. The DNA reads TGTGCTAGTGAAAACAGGGATGTAGCTCCCTACGAGCAGTACTTC.